Shown below are 9 T cell receptor beta chains from a single sample sequenced in a study of cytomegalovirus exposure and HLA in healthy donors. PCR amplification relied on 60 Vbeta primers (plus 13 Jbeta primers). Here immunoSEQ multiplex PCR was the method, and the copy in TCRdb shows in-frame clones only, minus some. The sample carries approximately 150,000 clones, 70% to 85% recorded once. Sequenced input: PBMCs. Receptors originate from a man aged 35-49 years in good health and CMV-seronegative.

The chain couples TRBV9 to TRBJ2-5; perhaps TRBD2 as D (5 bases). In germline, CDR1 is SGDLS, CDR2 YYNGEE. Trimming took 4 bases from V and 5 from J, leaving 12 bases between them. CDR3 length equals 13 residues. The CDR3 bases are TGTGCCAGCAGCCGGGAAACGTGGGAGACCCAGTACTTC. The encoded protein is CASSRETWETQYF.

The CDR3 region has the DNA TGTGCCAGCAGCCCACGGGACAGGGGAATGGCAGATACGCAGTATTTT. Translating it yields CASSPRDRGMADTQYF. This chain uses TRBV7-9 with TRBJ2-3, with 10 nucleotides matching TRBD1. CDR1 SEHNR and CDR2 FQNEAQ come from the germline V gene (reference sequence). The CDR3 has 16 residues. J was trimmed by 4 bases and V by 5 bases; bases with no gene match: 9.

The chain combines TRBV7-9 with TRBJ2-3, with a possible D match to TRBD2 (6 bases). Trimming took off 2 bases at V and 4 bases at J, with 10 bases between the two ends. This CDR3 is built from 14 residues. Germline loops: CDR1 SEHNR, CDR2 FQNEAQ (reference sequence). CDR3 in DNA: TGTGCCAGCAGCTTAAATAGCGGTGCAGATACGCAGTATTTT. This codes for CASSLNSGADTQYF.

About this clone itself: No conserved phenylalanine or tryptophan ends this CDR3, so it is likely a read error. Because the CDR3's place on the DNA is in doubt, the DNA is left out and the CDR3 is given as listed by TCRdb. The chain carries TRBV5-6 and TRBJ1-2; TRBD1 is the table's D call and was not checked against the DNA. The CDR3 adds up to 13 amino acids, both ends counted. Germline lookup yields CDR1 SGHDT and CDR2 YYEEEE. The CDR3 protein is CASSLGVGSGHLY.

On this clone: The junction departs from the called germline gene at one end, perhaps through a read error. This chain uses TRBV4-1 with TRBJ2-2; D might be TRBD1 (5 bases). Looked up from germline, CDR1 is MGHRA and CDR2 is YSYEKL. CDR3 length: 16 amino acids. The CDR3 nucleotides read TGCGCCAGCGGCCATTCTCGTTCAGGGCCCACCGGGGAGCTGTTTTTT. Translated, it gives CASGHSRSGPTGELFF.

With regard to this clone: The germline gene is not matched at one end of the junction; a read error may be the cause. V and J are TRBV7-9 and TRBJ2-2, with D perhaps matching TRBD1 (6 bases). Germline assignment: CDR1 SEHNR and CDR2 FQNEAQ (reference sequence). The CDR3 loop spans 16 amino acids. CDR3 region: CSSSLAPFTGFGELFF. In nucleotides, the CDR3 is TGTTCCAGCAGCTTAGCCCCTTTTACAGGGTTCGGGGAGCTGTTTTTT.

The rearrangement links TRBV12-5 to TRBJ2-2, with D unclear. V lost 2 bases and J lost 6, with 7 bases in between. Germline loops: CDR1 LGHNT, CDR2 FRNRAP. The CDR3 runs 13 residues. The CDR3 loop reads CASGLPGSGELFF. CDR3 sequence (DNA): TGTGCTAGTGGTTTGCCCGGTTCCGGGGAGCTGTTTTTT.

The V and J genes are TRBV5-1 and TRBJ2-3; a possible D gene is TRBD1 (5 bases). Per the germline V gene, CDR1 is SGHRS and CDR2 is YFSETQ. This CDR3 region has 13 residues. V dropped 2 bases and J dropped 3 bases, with 7 bases sitting between them. Here the CDR3 DNA reads TGCGCCAGCAGCTTACAGGCGACAGATACGCAGTATTTT. Protein: CASSLQATDTQYF.

The CDR3 DNA reads TGTGCCAGCAGTGAAGGGGGGCGGTTGACGGGGGAAGCTTTCTTT. It translates to CASSEGGRLTGEAFF. The chain employs TRBV2 and TRBJ1-1, with TRBD1 as a possible D gene (6 bases). CDR1 is SNHLY and CDR2 is FYNNEI in the germline V gene. The V end lost 1 base, the J end lost 8 bases, and 17 bases lay between the germline ends. This CDR3 is built from 15 residues.